The 26 T cell receptor beta chains below all came from one sample that was sequenced in a study of spatial heterogeneity in lung cancer. The study's findings and limits: Counts of expanded intratumoral alpha and beta TCRs tracked tumor mutation counts.

Time point reported: sample taken at primary tumor resection. TCRdb passed the 5' RACE reads through MiXCR, listing each CDR3 protein once. The data contain 1,700 or so distinct CDR3 sequences, 5.5% of them singletons. These TCRs' antigens remain unknown. This sample comprised lung tumor tissue, obtained at surgery. These receptors all come from a male donor with early-stage non-small cell lung cancer.

By share, this clonotype ranks as medium-sized. This chain joins TRBV6-2 or TRBV6-3 and TRBJ2-1; the match to TRBD2 covers 11 bases. The CDR3 consists of 18 residues. Unmatched junction bases numbered 8, after V lost 4 bases and J lost 0 bases. CDR1 is MNHEY, CDR2 SVGEGT, per germline. CDR3 loop: CASSFPRGLAVSYNEQFF. The CDR3 nucleotides are TGTGCCAGCAGTTTCCCTAGGGGACTAGCGGTCTCCTACAATGAGCAGTTCTTC.

This clonotype is termed medium-sized. V and J are TRBV12-3 or TRBV12-4 and TRBJ1-2, with TRBD1 matching 9 bases. The length of the CDR3 is 18 residues. The ends lost 9 bases at V and 4 bases at J; junction bases unmatched: 21. CDR3 in DNA: TGTGCCAGGGGTTGCCCTGGGGACAGGGTGGTTGCTGGCTATGGCTACACCTTC. Its protein product is CARGCPGDRVVAGYGYTF.

Sample share makes this clonotype medium-sized. The chain has TRBV2 and TRBJ2-3; D is undetermined. The CDR3 consists of 13 residues. V dropped 6 bases and J dropped 2 bases, with 9 bases sitting between them. The germline V gene has CDR1 SNHLY and CDR2 FYNNEI. CDR3 nucleotides: TGTGCCAGCAGAGGAGACAACACAGATACGCAGTATTTT. Its translation is CASRGDNTDTQYF.

This clonotype is medium-sized by share. CDR3 residues: CASSVGGELFF. CDR3 DNA: TGTGCCAGCAGCGTAGGCGGGGAGCTGTTTTTT. This chain links TRBV9 with TRBJ2-2; D is unresolved. The ends were cut back, 0 bases at V and 7 bases at J, with 1 base in the middle. Germline V lookup: CDR1 SGDLS, CDR2 YYNGEE. The CDR3 has 11 amino acids.

Relative to its sample, this clonotype is medium-sized. The gene calls are TRBV3-1 and TRBJ1-4; tentative D call: TRBD1 (6 bases). Germline CDR1 and CDR2: LGHDT and YNNKEL (reference sequence). V was trimmed by 4 bases and J by 8 bases, leaving 17 bases between them. The CDR3 runs 15 residues. Here the CDR3 reads CASSPPGGLGEKLFF. The DNA of the CDR3 is TGTGCCAGCAGCCCACCCGGGGGGCTCGGGGAAAAACTGTTTTTT. Variable domain in full (rest from reference TRBV3-1 and TRBJ1-4): DTAVSQTPKYLVTQMGNDKSIKCEQNLGHDTMYWYKQDSKKFLKIMFSYNNKELIINETVPNRFSPKSPDKAHLNLHINSLELGDSAVYFCASSPPGGLGEKLFFGSGTQLSVL.

This clonotype was counted between two and nine times. This rearrangement joins TRBV28 to TRBJ1-2; 10 bases match TRBD1. Germline assignment: CDR1 MDHEN and CDR2 SYDVKM. With 8 bases clipped from V and 0 bases from J, the junction kept 6 bases outside the gene matches. This CDR3 is 15 amino acids long. The CDR3 coding sequence is TGTGCCAGCCAACCCGGGACAGGGGCTAACTATGGCTACACCTTC. Its translation is CASQPGTGANYGYTF.

The chain carries TRBV4-1 and TRBJ2-5; possible D gene TRBD1, 6 bases. CDR3 length: 15 residues. Between the trimmed V and J ends, which lost 0 bases and 2 bases, there was a span of 10 bases. Germline V gene sequence: CDR1 MGHRA, CDR2 YSYEKL. This CDR3 is CASSQDWTVQETQYF. DNA of the CDR3: TGCGCCAGCAGCCAAGATTGGACAGTTCAAGAGACCCAGTACTTC.

The rearrangement joins TRBV4-3 to TRBJ2-1; 10 positions match TRBD2. Germline assignment: CDR1 LGHNA and CDR2 YSLEER. The junction had 6 bases not matched to a gene; V was cut back by 1 base and J by 0 bases. This CDR3 has 18 amino acids. For the CDR3, the DNA is TGCGCCAGCAGCCAAGCCCCTAGCGGGGGAAGCTCCTACAATGAGCAGTTCTTC. It encodes CASSQAPSGGSSYNEQFF.

This clonotype is categorized as medium-sized. The rearrangement joins TRBV5-4 to TRBJ1-4; tentatively, D is TRBD1 (6 bases). Germline V CDR1 and CDR2: SGHNT, YYREEE (reference sequence). V lost 4 bases, J lost 3 bases, and 16 bases lay in between. The CDR3 is 16 amino acids. CDR3 nucleotide sequence: TGTGCCAGCAGCCCTGATACAGGGCAGTCTAATGAAAAACTGTTTTTT. Its protein product is CASSPDTGQSNEKLFF.

By share, this clonotype ranks as medium-sized (0.01 to 0.1%). V is TRBV28 and J is TRBJ1-3; TRBD1 is a possible D gene (5 bases). With 3 bases removed from V and 0 bases from J, the gap between germline ends came to 15 bases. CDR1 is MDHEN and CDR2 is SYDVKM in the germline V gene. This CDR3 is 17 amino acids long. The CDR3 DNA is TGTGCCAGCAGTTTTTGGGGGGTACCGTCCTCTGGAAACACCATATATTTT. Amino acids: CASSFWGVPSSGNTIYF.

This chain uses TRBV6-2 or TRBV6-3 with TRBJ1-2; 9 nucleotides agree with TRBD1. V shed 4 bases and J 4 bases; nucleotides not matched to a gene: 7. This CDR3 region has 15 residues. Germline CDR1 is MNHEY and CDR2 is SVGEGT. The CDR3 sequence is CASSSFTGGLYGYTF. CDR3 bases: TGTGCCAGCAGTTCCTTCACAGGGGGCCTCTATGGCTACACCTTC.

Within the sample, this clonotype is medium-sized. The genes are TRBV30 and TRBJ2-2; D might be TRBD1 (5 bases). Trimming removed 2 bases at V and 5 bases at J, with 12 bases between. There are 14 residues in the CDR3. Per germline, CDR1 GTSNPN and CDR2 SVGIG (reference sequence). This chain's CDR3 is CAWSSPGKTGELFF. Written as DNA, the CDR3 is TGTGCCTGGAGTAGCCCAGGGAAAACCGGGGAGCTGTTTTTT.

This clonotype is labeled medium-sized. The chain recombines TRBV10-2 with TRBJ2-5; a weak D match, TRBD1 (6 bases). V shed 8 bases and J shed 3 bases, with 13 bases lying between them. CDR3 size: 13 residues. Germline V gene sequence: CDR1 WSHSY, CDR2 SAAADI. The CDR3 here is CASSLTGKETQYF. Written as DNA, the CDR3 is TGCGCCAGCTCGCTTACAGGGAAAGAGACCCAGTACTTC.

A remark on this clonotype: This clone may be a read error of a much larger clone one base away. V and J are TRBV5-1 and TRBJ2-5; TRBD1 matches at 7 bases. V shed 4 bases, J shed 2 bases, and the junction held 8 bases outside the gene matches. The germline CDR1 and CDR2 sequences are SGHRS and YFSETQ. This CDR3 has 15 residues. The CDR3 nucleotides read TGCGCCAGCAGCCCCGACAGGGTGGTGCAAGAGACCCAGTACTTC. Translated: CASSPDRVVQETQYF.

This clonotype is termed medium-sized. The chain recombines TRBV30 with TRBJ2-5, with TRBD2 identical over 9 bases. There are 14 residues in the CDR3. Germline V gives CDR1 GTSNPN, CDR2 SVGIG (reference sequence). J was trimmed by 5 bases and V by 1 base; bases with no gene match: 5. The CDR3 is CAWSGRGTSETQYF. The CDR3 coding sequence is TGTGCCTGGAGTGGCCGAGGGACTAGCGAGACCCAGTACTTC.

This clonotype is medium-sized (0.01 to 0.1%) by share. The V and J genes are TRBV12-3 or TRBV12-4 and TRBJ2-2, with unresolved D. Trimming left V 4 bases short and J 2 bases short, with 11 bases between. This CDR3 has 15 residues. For the CDR3, the DNA is TGTGCCAGCAGTTCCTTCGGCAGAAACACCGGGGAGCTGTTTTTT. It translates to CASSSFGRNTGELFF.

This clonotype is judged medium-sized. V and J are TRBV29-1 and TRBJ2-5; D not resolved. The CDR3 covers 14 residues. V was shortened by 0 bases and J by 0 bases, with 8 bases between the two germline ends. Germline CDR1 and CDR2: SQVTM and ANQGSEA. The CDR3 bases are TGCAGCGTTGAAGACAGGCAATACCAAGAGACCCAGTACTTC. Translating it yields CSVEDRQYQETQYF.

This clonotype is categorized as medium-sized. The rearrangement joins TRBV6-5 to TRBJ2-7; D not resolved. Trimming removed 2 bases from V and 3 bases from J, with 8 bases in between. Germline values: CDR1 MNHEY, CDR2 SVGAGI. The CDR3 runs to 13 residues. In DNA, the CDR3 is TGTGCCAGCAGTTACAACGGCAACTACGAGCAGTACTTC. As protein: CASSYNGNYEQYF.

In this sample, this clonotype is medium-sized. The rearrangement links TRBV7-8 to TRBJ2-2; D call uncertain. CDR1 is SGHVS, CDR2 FQNEAQ, per germline. CDR3 size: 14 residues. Trimming stripped 4 bases from V and 0 bases from J, with 6 bases between. The CDR3 coding sequence is TGTGCCAGCAGCTCCCCCCCGAACACCGGGGAGCTGTTTTTT. It yields the protein CASSSPPNTGELFF.

This clonotype was seen only a few times. This chain links TRBV28 with TRBJ2-5; D may be TRBD1 or TRBD2 (7 bases each). Per the germline V gene, CDR1 is MDHEN and CDR2 is SYDVKM. V shed 4 bases and J shed 3 bases, with 15 bases lying between them. There are 15 residues in the CDR3. CDR3 protein: CASSSWGGGEETQYF. As DNA, the CDR3 is TGTGCCAGCAGTTCTTGGGGAGGGGGCGAAGAGACCCAGTACTTC.

By proportion, this clonotype is medium-sized. This rearrangement joins TRBV5-1 to TRBJ2-3, with D perhaps assigned TRBD1 or TRBD2 (6 bases each). The germline V gene has CDR1 SGHRS and CDR2 YFSETQ. CDR3 length: 11 amino acids. V lost 4 bases and J lost 8, with 8 bases in between. CDR3 region: CASSGGGTQYF. The CDR3 DNA sequence: TGCGCCAGCAGCGGAGGGGGTACGCAGTATTTT.

Turning to this clonotype: A read error may explain this, as a much larger clone is one base away. Given the absence of the conserved phenylalanine or tryptophan at the CDR3 end, a read error is likely. V and J are TRBV27 and TRBJ2-3; D unresolved. CDR1 and CDR2 (germline): MNHEY, SMNVEV (reference sequence). Trimming left V 6 bases short and J 7 bases short, with 14 bases between. The CDR3 runs 13 residues. The CDR3 DNA follows: TGTGCCAGCAGCGGGCTGCCGGCGAATACGCAGTATTGT. Translation: CASSGLPANTQYC.

This clonotype came up many times. The rearrangement joins TRBV7-2 to TRBJ2-7, with D unresolved. V was pared by 5 bases and J by 0 bases, with 8 bases between. The CDR3 totals 13 residues. Germline V gene lookup returns CDR1 SGHTA and CDR2 FQGNSA. CDR3 DNA: TGTGCCAGCAGCGTTGGGCCCTCCTACGAGCAGTACTTC. Protein product: CASSVGPSYEQYF.

This clonotype rates as medium-sized. The J gene is TRBJ2-4, the V gene TRBV20-1; tentatively, D is TRBD2 (5 bases). CDR3 length: 14 residues. The V gene lost 3 bases and the J gene lost 0 bases, with 9 bases spanning the gap. The germline V gene encodes CDR1 DFQATT and CDR2 SNEGSKA (reference sequence). CDR3 in DNA: TGCAGTGCTAGCGAGGGTCTAGCCAAAAACATTCAGTACTTC. Translation gives CSASEGLAKNIQYF.

By share, this clonotype counts as medium-sized. This chain connects TRBV12-3 or TRBV12-4 to TRBJ1-1; unclear D gene. Between the trimmed V and J ends, which lost 4 bases and 11 bases, there was a span of 17 bases. This CDR3 contains 13 residues. This CDR3 is CASSSGPRRGAFF. The CDR3 nucleotides read TGTGCCAGCAGTTCCGGACCCCGGCGGGGTGCTTTCTTT.

Judged by abundance, this clonotype is medium-sized. V is TRBV15 and J is TRBJ2-5, with unresolved D. CDR3 length: 14 amino acids. Per germline, CDR1 LNHNV and CDR2 YYDKDF (reference sequence). The V and J ends lost 0 bases and 6 bases respectively, with 11 bases between them. CDR3 bases: TGTGCCACCAGCAGAGATTCCGATTCCAAGACCCAGTACTTC. Its translation is CATSRDSDSKTQYF.